This passage covers 22 T cell receptor beta chains from one sample sequenced in a study of blood T cell repertoires in COVID-19. This table comes from immunoSEQ multiplex PCR, and its TCRdb copy is limited to in-frame clones, with some not included. The profile covers about 120,000 clones, with about 87% appearing a single time and just under 30% taken by the ten largest. The sample was peripheral blood. The receptors shown here come from a woman in her 70s with acute or convalescent COVID-19.

CDR3 residues: CASSATTEEKLFF. The CDR3 region has the DNA TGTGCCAGCAGCGCGACGACAGAGGAAAAACTGTTTTTT. This sequence joins TRBV9 and TRBJ1-4, with a possible D match to TRBD1 (5 bases). Germline values: CDR1 SGDLS, CDR2 YYNGEE. Trimming removed 3 bases at V and 8 bases at J, with 11 bases between. The CDR3 is made up of 13 amino acids.

In its sample, this clone was seen once. V and J are TRBV27 and TRBJ1-2; TRBD1 is a possible D gene (6 bases). The ends were cut back, 1 base at V and 2 bases at J, with 8 bases in the middle. The CDR3 is 14 amino acids. Germline lookup yields CDR1 MNHEY and CDR2 SMNVEV (reference sequence). The CDR3 DNA follows: TGTGCCAGCAGTTTATTGACAGGCAACTATGGCTACACCTTC. This encodes CASSLLTGNYGYTF.

The chain joins TRBV28 to TRBJ1-5; tentative D call: TRBD1 (5 bases). CDR1 is MDHEN, CDR2 SYDVKM, per germline. The ends were cut back, 7 bases at V and 1 base at J, with 11 bases in the middle. This CDR3 region has 14 residues. The CDR3 sequence is CASTVGGSNQPQHF. For the CDR3, the DNA is TGTGCCAGCACCGTGGGGGGGAGCAATCAGCCCCAGCATTTT.

The J gene is TRBJ2-2, the V gene TRBV4-2, with 10 bases identical to TRBD2. The germline V gene has CDR1 LGHNA and CDR2 YNFKEQ. V lost 0 bases, J lost 7 bases, and 8 bases stayed unmatched. The CDR3 has 17 residues. CDR3 nucleotides: TGTGCCAGCAGCCAAGAGAACAGCGGGGGGGCTGGCGGGGAGCTGTTTTTT. Protein sequence: CASSQENSGGAGGELFF.

The rearrangement links TRBV18 to TRBJ2-3; D is perhaps TRBD2 (6 bases). Trimming cost V 3 bases and J 2 bases, with 21 bases left between them. Germline-derived CDR1 and CDR2 are KGHSH and LQKENI. The CDR3 sequence is 18 residues long. The CDR3 region is CASSPPLLAGYYTDTQYF. DNA for the CDR3: TGTGCCAGCTCACCCCCCCTCTTGGCGGGGTACTACACAGATACGCAGTATTTT.

The genes are TRBV10-1 and TRBJ2-2; 7 bases line up with TRBD1. Trimming at V came to 5 bases and at J to 0 bases, leaving 3 bases not matched to a gene. Germline V gene data show CDR1 as WNHNN and CDR2 as SYGVQD (reference sequence). The length of the CDR3 is 15 residues. The CDR3 here is CASSQGTANTGELFF. In DNA form, the CDR3 reads TGCGCCAGCAGTCAAGGGACAGCGAACACCGGGGAGCTGTTTTTT.

This chain links TRBV7-9 with TRBJ2-7; TRBD1 is a possible D gene (5 bases). Trimming left V 1 base short and J 4 bases short, with 11 bases between. The CDR3 is made up of 14 amino acids. Germline loops: CDR1 SEHNR, CDR2 FQNEAQ (reference sequence). DNA for the CDR3: TGTGCCAGCAGCTTAGGGGCCAGGGTTTACGAGCAGTACTTC. Protein sequence: CASSLGARVYEQYF.

This clone was observed once. The chain is built from TRBV10-1 and TRBJ2-1, with a weak D call TRBD2 (5 bases). CDR3 length: 16 residues. Trimming took off 5 bases at V and 7 bases at J, with 21 bases between the two ends. Germline V gene sequence: CDR1 WNHNN, CDR2 SYGVQD (reference sequence). The CDR3 reads CASSPSPGSGPNEQFF. The DNA of the CDR3 is TGCGCCAGCAGTCCCAGCCCGGGGTCCGGGCCTAATGAGCAGTTCTTC.

The CDR3 loop reads CASSFGQGTSYNEQFF. DNA for the CDR3: TGTGCCAGCAGCTTTGGACAGGGTACATCCTACAATGAGCAGTTCTTC. The chain combines TRBV7-9 with TRBJ2-1, with 8 bases lining up with TRBD1. The CDR3 covers 16 residues. J lost 1 base, V lost 3 bases, and 5 bases had no gene match. Germline assignment: CDR1 SEHNR and CDR2 FQNEAQ (reference sequence).

DNA for the CDR3: TGCAGCGTTCAACGGGACACCAATAATTCACCCCTCCACTTT. Residues: CSVQRDTNNSPLHF. This rearrangement joins TRBV29-1 to TRBJ1-6, with D perhaps matching TRBD1 (6 bases). Germline CDR1 reads SQVTM; CDR2 reads ANQGSEA. The CDR3 runs to 14 residues. The ends were cut back, 5 bases at V and 5 bases at J, with 13 bases in the middle.

This clone was detected only once. The genes are TRBV7-9 and TRBJ1-5, with 8 bases matching TRBD1. The germline V gene has CDR1 SEHNR and CDR2 FQNEAQ (reference sequence). The CDR3 runs to 14 residues. V lost 5 bases and J lost 6; bases outside the gene matches: 6. In nucleotides, the CDR3 is TGTGCCAGCAGCGGTGGGACAGGCGCTCAGCCCCAGCATTTT. It encodes CASSGGTGAQPQHF.

J is TRBJ2-1 and V is TRBV6-5, with 10 bases identical to TRBD1. Germline CDR1 reads MNHEY; CDR2 reads SVGAGI. The CDR3 spans 14 residues. Losses at the gene ends were 8 bases for V and 5 bases for J; bases not matched to a gene: 6. CDR3 in amino acids: CASGRDRGNNEQFF. The CDR3 DNA is TGTGCCAGCGGCCGGGACAGGGGTAACAATGAGCAGTTCTTC.

Only one count was recorded for this clone. The chain recombines TRBV27 with TRBJ2-1, with D possibly matching TRBD1 (5 bases). This CDR3 is 15 amino acids long. V lost 1 base and J lost 8, with 15 bases in between. In germline, CDR1 is MNHEY, CDR2 SMNVEV (reference sequence). For the CDR3, the DNA is TGTGCCAGCAGTTTATTGGGGCGGTCGGCCGATGAGCAGTTCTTC. Amino acids: CASSLLGRSADEQFF.

This chain's CDR3 is CASSPQSSGGYNEQFF. CDR3 nucleotides: TGTGCCAGCAGTCCTCAATCTAGCGGGGGATACAATGAGCAGTTCTTC. V usage is TRBV28 and J usage is TRBJ2-1; 10 bases agree with TRBD2. This CDR3 is 16 amino acids long. Germline V gene data show CDR1 as MDHEN and CDR2 as SYDVKM. V lost 5 bases and J lost 4; bases outside the gene matches: 8. The full variable domain, rest sourced from reference TRBV28 and TRBJ2-1, is DVKVTQSSRYLVKRTGEKVFLECVQDMDHENMFWYRQDPGLGLRLIYFSYDVKMKEKGDIPEGYSVSREKKERFSLILESASTNQTSMYLCASSPQSSGGYNEQFFGPGTRLTVL.

V usage is TRBV2 and J usage is TRBJ2-5, with no clear D. Germline CDR1 is SNHLY and CDR2 is FYNNEI. V was shortened by 8 bases and J by 0 bases, with 7 bases between the two germline ends. The CDR3 extends over 12 amino acids. The CDR3 sequence: CASQKNQETQYF. The CDR3, as DNA: TGTGCCAGCCAGAAGAACCAAGAGACCCAGTACTTC.

The gene calls are TRBV11-3 and TRBJ1-1; the D gene is possibly TRBD1 (6 bases). Germline values: CDR1 SGHNT, CDR2 YENEEA. The CDR3 is 20 residues long. V was cut by 0 bases and J by 1 base, with 24 bases left in between. CDR3 in amino acids: CASSLDGSRGTLGGNTEAFF. CDR3 nucleotides: TGTGCCAGCAGCTTAGACGGAAGCAGGGGCACTCTCGGCGGGAACACTGAAGCTTTCTTT.

The rearrangement joins TRBV5-1 to TRBJ2-7, with D perhaps TRBD2 (6 bases). V dropped 4 bases and J dropped 3 bases, with 17 bases sitting between them. The CDR3 is 15 residues long. Germline V lookup: CDR1 SGHRS, CDR2 YFSETQ. The CDR3: CASSPGGAGDYEQYF. The CDR3 DNA sequence: TGCGCCAGCAGCCCAGGAGGAGCGGGTGACTACGAGCAGTACTTC.

CDR3 protein: CAISETQGGSNQPQHF. CDR3 in DNA: TGTGCCATCAGTGAGACCCAGGGGGGAAGCAATCAGCCCCAGCATTTT. The rearrangement joins TRBV10-3 to TRBJ1-5; 7 bases map to TRBD1. Looked up from germline, CDR1 is ENHRY and CDR2 is SYGVKD. This CDR3 region has 16 residues. Trimming took 2 bases from V and 1 from J; bases not matched to a gene: 5.

The V call is TRBV20-1, the J call TRBJ1-2, with TRBD1 identical over 10 bases. The CDR3 loop spans 12 amino acids. Germline lookup yields CDR1 DFQATT and CDR2 SNEGSKA (reference sequence). Unmatched junction bases numbered 2, after V lost 3 bases and J lost 7 bases. The CDR3 DNA is TGCAGTGCTAGTTGGGACAGGGGTGGCTACACCTTC. Its protein product is CSASWDRGGYTF.

The chain couples TRBV4-1 to TRBJ1-5, with TRBD1 matching 8 bases. The CDR3 is 17 amino acids. The V and J ends lost 1 base and 4 bases, in that order; junction bases with no gene match: 9. CDR1 is MGHRA, CDR2 YSYEKL, per germline. In DNA, the CDR3 is TGCGCCAGCAGCCAAGGAATTACAGGGGGTGGGAATCAGCCCCAGCATTTT. As protein: CASSQGITGGGNQPQHF.

On this clone itself: A junction boundary mismatches the germline segment, possibly from a read error. The chain carries TRBV11-2 and TRBJ1-1, with D hard to call. CDR1 is SGHAT, CDR2 FQNNGV, per germline. The length of the CDR3 is 12 residues. The CDR3 sequence is CASSPPSPPIHF. CDR3 DNA sequence: TGTGCCAGCAGCCCCCCGAGCCCTCCCATCCATTTT.

The rearrangement links TRBV4-1 to TRBJ1-5; 8 bases align to TRBD1. Germline loops: CDR1 MGHRA, CDR2 YSYEKL. The CDR3 has 15 residues. V lost 5 bases, J lost 3 bases, and 6 bases stayed unmatched. The CDR3, as DNA: TGCGCCAGCAGCGCGACAGGGGCTCTCAATCAGCCCCAGCATTTT. It specifies CASSATGALNQPQHF.